Presented here are 24 T cell receptor beta chains from one specimen sequenced in a study of beta chain features in type 1 diabetes. The isolated RNA, all of it, was reverse transcribed, so expressed TCRB transcripts were what got sequenced. Repertoires were generated with immunoSEQ multiplex PCR, while TCRdb's copy carries only in-frame clones and drops some. Of 200,000 to 300,000 clones in the sample, 14% are singletons; the top ten hold approximately 0.024%. The sample was naive CD4+ T cells from blood. The origin of the receptors is a woman aged 40-49 years in good health.

In this sample, this clone turned up a few times. J is TRBJ2-5 and V is TRBV4-1; the match to TRBD2 covers 9 bases. Germline CDR1 reads MGHRA; CDR2 reads YSYEKL. The V gene end was trimmed by 0 bases and the J gene end by 7 bases; junction bases not matched to a gene: 12. The length of the CDR3 is 17 residues. The CDR3 protein is CASSQETRGGFTATQYF. The CDR3 bases are TGCGCCAGCAGCCAAGAAACGCGGGGGGGGTTTACGGCGACCCAGTACTTC.

The chain links TRBV5-5 to TRBJ2-3; D is ambiguous. The CDR3 runs to 12 residues. The V end lost 4 bases, the J end lost 3 bases, and 6 bases lay between the germline ends. CDR1 and CDR2 from the germline V gene are SGHKS and YYEKEE (reference sequence). Here the CDR3 reads CASSPETDTQYF. CDR3 bases: TGTGCCAGCAGCCCTGAGACAGATACGCAGTATTTT.

The CDR3 protein is CASRTGGVEQYF. DNA of the CDR3: TGTGCCAGCCGGACAGGGGGAGTCGAGCAGTACTTC. This rearrangement joins TRBV2 to TRBJ2-7, with 10 bases aligning to TRBD1. This CDR3 region has 12 residues. Germline CDR1 SNHLY, CDR2 FYNNEI. Trimming removed 8 bases from V and 6 bases from J; junction bases left unmatched: 4. The variable domain in full, with the rest retrieved from reference TRBV2 and TRBJ2-7, is EPEVTQTPSHQVTQMGQEVILRCVPISNHLYFYWYRQILGQKVEFLVSFYNNEISEKSEIFDDQFSVERPDGSNFTLKIRSTKLEDSAMYFCASRTGGVEQYFGPGTRLTVT.

This clone came up a few times. V is TRBV25-1 and J is TRBJ1-2; 9 nucleotides agree with TRBD1. Germline CDR1 MGHDK, CDR2 SYGVNS. The CDR3 totals 15 residues. The junction had 6 bases not matched to a gene; V was cut back by 2 bases and J by 5 bases. CDR3 protein: CASSETGTGRYGYTF. CDR3 DNA: TGTGCCAGCAGTGAAACCGGGACAGGGAGATATGGCTACACCTTC.

In this sample, this clone turned up a few times. The CDR3 is CASRSPTRGYGYTF. The DNA for the CDR3 is TGTGCCAGCAGGTCACCGACCAGGGGTTATGGCTACACCTTC. The chain employs TRBV5-5 and TRBJ1-2; a weak D match, TRBD1 (6 bases). The CDR3 has 14 residues. Per the germline V gene, CDR1 is SGHKS and CDR2 is YYEKEE (reference sequence). The V end was cut by 5 bases, the J end by 5 bases, with 16 bases between.

This clone was observed a few times. The chain uses TRBV4-2 and TRBJ2-7; D is perhaps TRBD2 (7 bases). The CDR3 is made up of 13 amino acids. The V gene lost 3 bases and the J gene lost 3 bases, with 9 bases spanning the gap. CDR1 is LGHNA, CDR2 YNFKEQ, per germline. CDR3 nucleotides: TGTGCCAGCAGCCACGGGGGGCTCTACGAGCAGTACTTC. As protein: CASSHGGLYEQYF.

This sequence joins TRBV25-1 and TRBJ1-2; D remains ambiguous. CDR1 is MGHDK, CDR2 SYGVNS, per germline. This CDR3 has 13 residues. V was clipped by 2 bases and J by 5 bases, with 9 bases between them. CDR3 in DNA: TGTGCCAGCAGTGAAGGGTACAGATATGGCTACACCTTC. This translates into CASSEGYRYGYTF.

V is TRBV15 and J is TRBJ2-7; no reliable D call. V lost 0 bases and J lost 2, with 8 bases in between. Germline V gives CDR1 LNHNV, CDR2 YYDKDF (reference sequence). The CDR3 is made up of 14 amino acids. CDR3 loop: CATSRDPGPYEQYF. CDR3 coding DNA: TGTGCCACCAGCAGAGATCCGGGTCCCTACGAGCAGTACTTC.

In this sample, this clone turned up a few times. The J gene is TRBJ1-4, the V gene TRBV9; a weak D match, TRBD1 (6 bases). The CDR3 has 13 amino acids. Trimming shortened V by 4 bases and J by 13 bases, and 17 bases separated the two germline ends. The germline V gene has CDR1 SGDLS and CDR2 YYNGEE. The CDR3 DNA reads TGTGCCAGCAGCCCGCGACAGGAGGAAGGACTGTTTTTT. It translates to CASSPRQEEGLFF.

The chain couples TRBV28 to TRBJ1-2; 9 bases are shared with TRBD1. The CDR3 runs 13 residues. Per germline, CDR1 MDHEN and CDR2 SYDVKM. The J segment lost 4 bases and the V segment lost 4 bases, leaving 1 base of the junction unmatched. As DNA, the CDR3 is TGTGCCAGCAGTTCGGGACAGGGCTATGGCTACACCTTC. Protein product: CASSSGQGYGYTF.

V usage is TRBV6-5 and J usage is TRBJ1-1; D gene unclear. Germline CDR1 MNHEY, CDR2 SVGAGI. V lost 6 bases and J lost 6, with 11 bases in between. The CDR3 totals 12 residues. The CDR3 protein is CASSSGSPEAFF. CDR3 DNA: TGTGCCAGCAGCTCGGGATCCCCTGAAGCTTTCTTT.

The CDR3, as DNA: TGTGCCAGCAGCTCTACTAGCGGGGGGACCCAAGAGACCCAGTACTTC. It codes for CASSSTSGGTQETQYF. The V and J genes are TRBV5-4 and TRBJ2-5; 12 positions match TRBD2. Germline V gene sequence: CDR1 SGHNT, CDR2 YYREEE (reference sequence). V was clipped by 3 bases and J by 1 base; unmatched bases: 4. This CDR3 spans 16 amino acids.

This chain links TRBV6-5 with TRBJ2-5, with 8 bases identical to TRBD1. The germline V gene has CDR1 MNHEY and CDR2 SVGAGI. The ends lost 8 bases at V and 4 bases at J; junction bases unmatched: 3. The CDR3 is made up of 12 amino acids. The CDR3 coding sequence is TGTGCCAGCGCAGGGGGCGCAGAGACCCAGTACTTC. This codes for CASAGGAETQYF.

The V call is TRBV6-5, the J call TRBJ2-2; unclear D gene. With 7 bases removed from V and 4 bases from J, the gap between germline ends came to 13 bases. In germline, CDR1 is MNHEY, CDR2 SVGAGI. The CDR3 totals 14 residues. Here the CDR3 reads CASKIRLGTGELFF. The CDR3 DNA reads as TGTGCCAGCAAGATAAGACTGGGCACCGGGGAGCTGTTTTTT.

The chain links TRBV19 to TRBJ2-2; D not resolved. The CDR3 has 15 amino acids. CDR1 and CDR2 (germline): LNHDA, SQIVND (reference sequence). The ends were cut back, 2 bases at V and 1 base at J, with 8 bases in the middle. The CDR3 coding sequence is TGTGCCAGTAGTATAATCGGCGGGAACACCGGGGAGCTGTTTTTT. This gives the protein CASSIIGGNTGELFF.

CDR3 nucleotide sequence: TGTGCCAGCAGCCAGCGGGGGGGGATGAACACCGGGGAGCTGTTTTTT. Its protein product is CASSQRGGMNTGELFF. The chain couples TRBV2 to TRBJ2-2; 10 positions match TRBD2. V shed 6 bases, J shed 1 base, and the junction held 5 bases outside the gene matches. The CDR3 sequence is 16 residues long. Germline V gene sequence: CDR1 SNHLY, CDR2 FYNNEI.

The table lists this clone with a few counts. The V call is TRBV18, the J call TRBJ2-1, with D possibly TRBD2 on 5 matching bases. V was cut by 3 bases and J by 0 bases, with 15 bases left in between. The germline V gene encodes CDR1 KGHSH and CDR2 LQKENI. The CDR3 totals 17 residues. In DNA form, the CDR3 reads TGTGCCAGCTCACCCCCTTCAGCGGCCCGCTCCTACAATGAGCAGTTCTTC. The encoded protein is CASSPPSAARSYNEQFF. Together with reference TRBV18 and TRBJ2-1, the CDR3 gives the full variable domain: NAGVMQNPRHLVRRRGQEARLRCSPMKGHSHVYWYRQLPEEGLKFMVYLQKENIIDESGMPKERFSAEFPKEGPSILRIQQVVRGDSAAYFCASSPPSAARSYNEQFFGPGTRLTVL.

This rearrangement joins TRBV29-1 to TRBJ1-4; 9 bases line up with TRBD1. This CDR3 is built from 14 residues. Trimming took 6 bases from V and 4 from J; bases not matched to a gene: 6. Germline assignment: CDR1 SQVTM and CDR2 ANQGSEA. The CDR3 DNA is TGCAGCGTAACCGGGACAGGGTATAATGAAAAACTGTTTTTT. Its translation is CSVTGTGYNEKLFF.

The V call is TRBV18, the J call TRBJ1-1; 7 bases agree with TRBD1. The germline gives CDR1 KGHSH, CDR2 LQKENI. The CDR3 is made up of 18 amino acids. The J segment lost 0 bases and the V segment lost 3 bases, leaving 13 bases of the junction unmatched. CDR3 loop: CASSPTALGQFMNTEAFF. CDR3 coding DNA: TGTGCCAGCTCACCTACCGCGCTGGGACAGTTCATGAACACTGAAGCTTTCTTT.

The chain joins TRBV5-1 to TRBJ2-2, with no clear D. Per the germline V gene, CDR1 is SGHRS and CDR2 is YFSETQ. With 0 bases removed from V and 2 bases from J, the gap between germline ends came to 5 bases. CDR3 size: 14 residues. CDR3 sequence reads: CASSLALNTGELFF. The CDR3 DNA is TGCGCCAGCAGCTTGGCTCTAAACACCGGGGAGCTGTTTTTT.

The gene calls are TRBV5-4 and TRBJ1-2, with D possibly matching TRBD1 (5 bases). The V and J ends lost 4 bases and 0 bases respectively, with 10 bases between them. Germline CDR1 and CDR2: SGHNT and YYREEE (reference sequence). CDR3 length: 14 amino acids. CDR3 DNA: TGTGCCAGCAGCACCGGGGGAGCTAACTATGGCTACACCTTC. This gives the protein CASSTGGANYGYTF.

The chain has TRBV6-5 and TRBJ2-1; 7 bases map to TRBD1. V shed 9 bases and J 5 bases; nucleotides not matched to a gene: 10. CDR1 MNHEY and CDR2 SVGAGI come from the germline V gene. This CDR3 is 14 amino acids long. For the CDR3, the DNA is TGTGCCAGTTCGAGGGTAGGGGGCAACAATGAGCAGTTCTTC. This sequence encodes CASSRVGGNNEQFF.

A single count supports this clone. The rearrangement uses TRBV5-1 and TRBJ2-1, with TRBD2 matching over 7 bases. The CDR3 spans 14 residues. V was clipped by 0 bases and J by 4 bases; unmatched bases: 1. Per the germline V gene, CDR1 is SGHRS and CDR2 is YFSETQ. The chain's CDR3 is CASSLDGGYNEQFF. Here the CDR3 DNA reads TGCGCCAGCAGCTTGGACGGGGGGTACAATGAGCAGTTCTTC.

On this clone: The sample has other DNA sequences that encode this CDR3 too. The chain uses TRBV6-5 and TRBJ1-2; TRBD1 aligns across 7 bases. The CDR3 is 13 residues long. Trimming cost V 3 bases and J 4 bases; bases outside gene matches: 2. Germline V gene data show CDR1 as MNHEY and CDR2 as SVGAGI. Written as DNA, the CDR3 is TGTGCCAGCAGTTATCGGGACAGCTATGGCTACACCTTC. Translation gives CASSYRDSYGYTF.